Below, 2 T cell receptor beta chains from the same sample are listed, as sequenced in a study of metastatic and nonmetastatic thyroid tumors. Before thyroid surgery, none of the patients had received any treatment. With MiXCR, TCRdb called clones anew from the PCR reads. The table lists tens of thousands of clones, roughly 12% of them singletons. The sequenced sample consisted of blood. Receptor source: a female donor with papillary thyroid cancer or a benign thyroid nodule (not recorded which). Some clones in this sample may be carry-over from other donors' samples.

This clone occurred many times. The chain has TRBV14 and TRBJ2-7; D is tentatively TRBD1 or TRBD2 (5 bases each). Trimming stripped 6 bases from V and 0 bases from J, with 24 bases between. In germline, CDR1 is SGHDN, CDR2 FVKESK. This CDR3 contains 18 residues. The CDR3 loop reads CASSSRIVTREISYEQYF. The CDR3 nucleotides read TGTGCCAGCAGTTCAAGAATAGTGACCAGGGAGATCTCCTACGAGCAGTACTTC.

This clone showed up many times. The V and J genes are TRBV13 and TRBJ2-7; 9 nucleotides align to TRBD2. There are 19 residues in the CDR3. In germline, CDR1 is PRHDT, CDR2 FYEKMQ (reference sequence). After removal of 5 bases from V and 0 bases from J, the junction contained 17 bases not matched to a gene. As DNA, the CDR3 is TGTGCCAGCAGCCACCAGGGGCTTCGGCTAGCGGGAATCTCCTACGAGCAGTACTTC. Encoded protein: CASSHQGLRLAGISYEQYF.